The next 18 T cell receptor beta chains were all read from a single sample in a study of cytomegalovirus exposure and HLA in healthy donors. Amplification used 60 Vbeta primers and 13 Jbeta primers. The assay was immunoSEQ multiplex PCR, and TCRdb's table has in-frame clones only and misses some. The table shows 150,000 to 180,000 clones, with about three quarters occurring only once. Source material: PBMCs. The receptors were sampled from a man aged 18 to 30 in good health and CMV-seronegative.

The genes are TRBV4-3 and TRBJ2-3, with a weak D call TRBD2 (5 bases). There are 13 residues in the CDR3. V dropped 0 bases and J dropped 7 bases, with 8 bases sitting between them. Germline values: CDR1 LGHNA, CDR2 YSLEER. CDR3 loop: CASSQERRNTQYF. CDR3 in DNA: TGCGCCAGCAGCCAAGAGAGGAGGAATACGCAGTATTTT.

In regard to this clone: An end of the junction differs from the germline gene, which may be a read error. The V and J genes are TRBV18 and TRBJ2-7; weak D call: TRBD2 (6 bases). Germline-derived CDR1 and CDR2 are KGHSH and LQKENI. The length of the CDR3 is 15 residues. In DNA, the CDR3 is TGTGTCAGCTCACCGGAGGGTGGGAGCTCCTACGAGCAGTACTTC. It encodes CVSSPEGGSSYEQYF. Based on the CDR3 plus reference TRBV18 and TRBJ2-7, the full variable domain is NAGVMQNPRHLVRRRGQEARLRCSPMKGHSHVYWYRQLPEEGLKFMVYLQKENIIDESGMPKERFSAEFPKEGPSILRIQQVVRGDSAAYFCVSSPEGGSSYEQYFGPGTRLTVT.

The CDR3 protein is CASSVQVPSSYNEQFF. CDR3 DNA: TGTGCCAGCAGCGTACAGGTTCCCAGCTCCTACAATGAGCAGTTCTTC. This rearrangement joins TRBV9 to TRBJ2-1; no firm D call. The CDR3 covers 16 residues. CDR1 SGDLS and CDR2 YYNGEE come from the germline V gene. V dropped 1 base and J dropped 0 bases, with 11 bases sitting between them.

The V and J genes are TRBV12-5 and TRBJ2-1; 7 bases fit TRBD2. CDR1 and CDR2 from the germline V gene are LGHNT and FRNRAP. V lost 4 bases, J lost 10 bases, and 1 base stayed unmatched. The length of the CDR3 is 11 residues. CDR3 amino acids: CASGWGGEQFF. DNA of the CDR3: TGTGCTAGTGGTTGGGGGGGGGAGCAGTTCTTC.

This clone came up a few times. The J gene is TRBJ2-7, the V gene TRBV14; D may be TRBD2 (6 bases). Trimming stripped 1 base from V and 0 bases from J, with 13 bases between. Germline-derived CDR1 and CDR2 are SGHDN and FVKESK. This CDR3 has 16 residues. CDR3 in DNA: TGTGCCAGCAGCCAAGGAGTCTGGCGGGACTCCTACGAGCAGTACTTC. Protein: CASSQGVWRDSYEQYF. The whole variable domain, filled in from reference TRBV14 and TRBJ2-7, reads EAGVTQFPSHSVIEKGQTVTLRCDPISGHDNLYWYRRVMGKEIKFLLHFVKESKQDESGMPNNRFLAERTGGTYSTLKVQPAELEDSGVYFCASSQGVWRDSYEQYFGPGTRLTVT.

V usage is TRBV10-3 and J usage is TRBJ2-1, with 7 bases lining up with TRBD1. Trimming took 2 bases from V and 2 from J; bases not matched to a gene: 3. The CDR3 spans 15 residues. CDR1 is ENHRY, CDR2 SYGVKD, per germline. As DNA, the CDR3 is TGTGCCATCAGTGAGGACAGGGTGGCCTACAATGAGCAGTTCTTC. Its protein is CAISEDRVAYNEQFF.

J is TRBJ2-1 and V is TRBV5-4; TRBD2 agrees at 7 bases. CDR1 is SGHNT, CDR2 YYREEE, per germline (reference sequence). The CDR3 runs to 13 residues. With 7 bases clipped from V and 4 bases from J, the junction kept 5 bases outside the gene matches. CDR3 region: CASGSGNYNEQFF. The CDR3 nucleotides are TGTGCCAGCGGAAGCGGGAATTACAATGAGCAGTTCTTC.

V gene TRBV18 combines with J gene TRBJ1-1, with D possibly TRBD1 on 6 matching bases. V was trimmed by 1 base and J by 0 bases, leaving 9 bases between them. This CDR3 is 15 amino acids long. Germline-derived CDR1 and CDR2 are KGHSH and LQKENI. The DNA for the CDR3 is TGTGCCAGCTCACCACGTGGGGACATGAACACTGAAGCTTTCTTT. Amino acids: CASSPRGDMNTEAFF.

This clone was counted once. The chain links TRBV7-9 to TRBJ2-1, with 7 bases that match TRBD2. Germline V gene lookup returns CDR1 SEHNR and CDR2 FQNEAQ (reference sequence). The V segment lost 6 bases and the J segment 6 bases; nucleotides outside the gene matches: 2. The CDR3 spans 12 residues. CDR3 nucleotides: TGTGCCAGCAGAGGCGGGGGCAATGAGCAGTTCTTC. Protein product: CASRGGGNEQFF.

The V and J genes are TRBV27 and TRBJ2-3, with D maybe TRBD2 (5 bases). V dropped 5 bases and J dropped 2 bases, with 14 bases sitting between them. The CDR3 has 15 amino acids. Germline lookup yields CDR1 MNHEY and CDR2 SMNVEV (reference sequence). The CDR3 nucleotides are TGTGCCAGCAGTGGAGCGGTCATGCCCACAGATACGCAGTATTTT. It translates to CASSGAVMPTDTQYF.

This clone appeared a few times. The chain uses TRBV7-2 and TRBJ2-1; 13 nucleotides align to TRBD2. The length of the CDR3 is 18 residues. Germline V gene lookup returns CDR1 SGHTA and CDR2 FQGNSA. The V gene end was trimmed by 3 bases and the J gene end by 4 bases; junction bases not matched to a gene: 9. The CDR3: CASSFQLAGGSPYNEQFF. CDR3 sequence (DNA): TGTGCCAGCAGCTTCCAACTAGCGGGAGGGTCGCCGTACAATGAGCAGTTCTTC.

The chain is built from TRBV30 and TRBJ2-7; 10 nucleotides align to TRBD1. J gave up 5 bases and V 3 bases, and 7 bases lay outside the gene matches. This CDR3 region has 14 residues. Germline V gives CDR1 GTSNPN, CDR2 SVGIG (reference sequence). CDR3 amino acids: CAWRRDRGMHEQYF. DNA of the CDR3: TGTGCCTGGAGAAGGGACAGGGGCATGCACGAGCAGTACTTC.

This sequence joins TRBV7-9 and TRBJ2-3, with a possible D match to TRBD1 (5 bases). This CDR3 is built from 18 residues. V lost 2 bases, J lost 1 base, and 19 bases lay in between. CDR1 and CDR2 (germline): SEHNR, FQNEAQ (reference sequence). The CDR3, as DNA: TGTGCCAGCAGCTTATACCGACAGCCTCCGGTGCGCACAGATACGCAGTATTTT. It encodes CASSLYRQPPVRTDTQYF. Full variable domain (rest looked up from reference TRBV7-9 and TRBJ2-3): DTGVSQNPRHKITKRGQNVTFRCDPISEHNRLYWYRQTLGQGPEFLTYFQNEAQLEKSRLLSDRFSAERPKGSFSTLEIQRTEQGDSAMYLCASSLYRQPPVRTDTQYFGPGTRLTVL.

The chain is built from TRBV5-4 and TRBJ2-1, with D possibly TRBD2 on 6 matching bases. This CDR3 comprises 12 residues. Germline V lookup: CDR1 SGHNT, CDR2 YYREEE (reference sequence). The V end lost 2 bases, the J end lost 10 bases, and 10 bases lay between the germline ends. In DNA, the CDR3 is TGTGCCAGCAGCTTCGGTCTAGCGGAGCAGTTCTTC. Its translation: CASSFGLAEQFF. Full variable domain (rest looked up from reference TRBV5-4 and TRBJ2-1): ETGVTQSPTHLIKTRGQQVTLRCSSQSGHNTVSWYQQALGQGPQFIFQYYREEENGRGNFPPRFSGLQFPNYSSELNVNALELDDSALYLCASSFGLAEQFFGPGTRLTVL.

This sequence joins TRBV4-3 and TRBJ2-1; 10 bases fit TRBD2. Trimming removed 0 bases from V and 9 bases from J; junction bases left unmatched: 11. The CDR3 contains 17 residues. The V gene's germline CDR1 is LGHNA and CDR2 YSLEER. The CDR3 loop is CASSQDHEPSGRGEQFF. In DNA form, the CDR3 reads TGCGCCAGCAGCCAAGATCATGAGCCTAGCGGGAGAGGTGAGCAGTTCTTC.

V usage is TRBV4-3 and J usage is TRBJ1-2, with D perhaps matching TRBD1 (6 bases). This CDR3 has 13 amino acids. Germline assignment: CDR1 LGHNA and CDR2 YSLEER. V shed 4 bases and J shed 5 bases, with 11 bases lying between them. CDR3 region: CASSLTGRYGYTF. Written as DNA, the CDR3 is TGCGCCAGCAGCCTCACAGGGCGGTATGGCTACACCTTC.

The gene calls are TRBV15 and TRBJ1-1; weak D call: TRBD1 (6 bases). Germline V gene data show CDR1 as LNHNV and CDR2 as YYDKDF (reference sequence). This CDR3 spans 16 amino acids. V lost 3 bases and J 7 bases, leaving 21 bases between the germline ends. Written as DNA, the CDR3 is TGTGCCACCAGCAGGGAACCCGGGACAACAAATTATGAAGCTTTCTTT. Translated, it gives CATSREPGTTNYEAFF.

J is TRBJ2-1 and V is TRBV5-1, with a tentative D call TRBD2 (6 bases). V was pared by 0 bases and J by 2 bases, with 9 bases between. The CDR3 loop spans 15 amino acids. Germline V lookup: CDR1 SGHRS, CDR2 YFSETQ. The CDR3 reads CASSLARTTYNEQFF. The DNA for the CDR3 is TGCGCCAGCAGCTTGGCCCGGACTACCTACAATGAGCAGTTCTTC.